A selection of T cell receptor beta chains follows, all from one sample in a study of cytomegalovirus exposure and HLA in healthy donors. The assay was immunoSEQ multiplex PCR, and TCRdb's table has in-frame clones only and misses some. This sample yields 250,000 to 350,000 clones, of which approximately 70% are seen a single time; under 3% belongs to the top ten. The sequenced material came from PBMCs. Receptors originate from a female donor in good health and CMV-seronegative. Both conserved end residues are part of each CDR3. The order of the fields is clone size, V gene, D gene, CDR3 protein. The D gene is left open where the match is weak. Clone size, where shown, is once, few, many, or a class for clones that have expanded.

-	TRBV18	TRBD1	CASSFTPGQKKYEQYF
once	TRBV6-6	TRBD1	CASSEWTGGQQPQHF
once	TRBV28	TRBD2	CASSTGLAGVVGTEETQYF
-	TRBV10-3	TRBD2	CGTSDNKETQYF
-	TRBV6-6	TRBD2	CASSRLSGLAGETQYF
-	TRBV2	TRBD2	CASAGTSLYIQYF
-	TRBV5-1	TRBD1	CASSLGQGAVYEQYF
-	TRBV27	-	CASIPSSYEQYF
-	TRBV30	TRBD1	CAWTRQGTYGYTF
-	TRBV7-2	TRBD1	CASSDRDRGTQPQHF
-	TRBV2	-	CASSEKSGSNQPQHF
-	TRBV10-3	TRBD2	CAISEMAGGDTDTQYF
-	TRBV28	TRBD2	CASRGPGGRPEQYF
-	TRBV19	TRBD1	CASRDRNSGNTIYF
-	TRBV7-2	-	CASSATDRTAGNTIYF
-	TRBV28	TRBD1	CASSSGTGSRADTQYF
few	TRBV11-2	TRBD2	CASSLATWTSGYNEQFF
-	TRBV7-9	TRBD2	CASSRIVIAGSDEQYF
-	TRBV27	-	CASTSIFTSSYNEQFF
-	TRBV7-2	TRBD1	CASSLTGVSTEAFF
few	TRBV19	TRBD1	CASRAGTAYSYEQYF
few	TRBV18	-	CASSPDSEGYTF
-	TRBV15	-	CATSRDWGTGADTQYF
-	TRBV25-1	-	CASREGRPGTGELFF
-	TRBV18	TRBD1	CASSPTLLGTGSTDTQYF
-	TRBV19	TRBD1	CASSIDGQGGQAFF
few	TRBV5-1	TRBD1	CASSFKQGSYEQYF
-	TRBV5-1	-	CASSLGRFLLAPSEQYF
few	TRBV6-1	-	CARALDLPYNEQFF
-	TRBV27	TRBD1	CASSATTGGAYEQYF
-	TRBV5-8	TRBD1	CASSLVGQAAFF
once	TRBV7-2	TRBD2	CASSFLTSGSTQYF
-	TRBV5-1	-	CASSLGQEQFF
-	TRBV27	-	CASSFIAGSLTDTQYF
-	TRBV30	-	CAWSGLMGNSPLHF
-	TRBV7-2	TRBD2	CATPTGGNSYEQYF
once	TRBV6-1	TRBD2	CASSARLAGSNTGELFF
-	TRBV10-1	TRBD2	CASSTGTSGLTDTQYF